These 21 T cell receptor beta chains share one sample of origin, sequenced in a study of blood T cells in healthy people across ages. It was with a sample-barcoded 5' primer and a J-beta primer mix that a second PCR of roughly 7 to 12 cycles was run. TCRdb reprocessed the 5' RACE reads with MiXCR, giving one entry per CDR3 protein. The table includes approximately 900,000 distinct CDR3 sequences, about 28% detected once. Another study also made use of these data, one on T cells of mothers and their children.

The specimen was blood. The receptors stem from a middle-aged woman in good health.

This clonotype appeared a few times. CDR3 in DNA: TGCGCCAGCAAAGGGCGGGGGCCTAGCACAGATACGCAGTATTTT. It encodes CASKGRGPSTDTQYF. The chain couples TRBV5-1 to TRBJ2-3; D is possibly TRBD2 (7 bases). Germline loops: CDR1 SGHRS, CDR2 YFSETQ. The CDR3 is made up of 15 amino acids. The V and J ends lost 6 bases and 0 bases respectively, with 14 bases between them.

Details on this clonotype: A much larger clonotype is one base distant, so this may be a read error. The chain uses TRBV25-1 and TRBJ2-5, with 9 positions matching TRBD1. The J call is uncertain, as TRBJ2-7 better fits the DNA end. Germline assignment: CDR1 MGHDK and CDR2 SYGVNS. The CDR3 has 15 amino acids. The CDR3 region has the DNA TGTGCCAGCAGTGCTAGAGGGACAGGGAGCAACGAGCAGTACTTC. It codes for CASSARGTGSNEQYF.

This clonotype was counted at least ten times. The rearrangement joins TRBV5-1 to TRBJ2-7, with D perhaps matching TRBD1 or TRBD2 (5 bases each). V was trimmed by 4 bases and J by 6 bases, leaving 17 bases between them. The germline V gene encodes CDR1 SGHRS and CDR2 YFSETQ. This CDR3 spans 14 amino acids. CDR3 sequence (DNA): TGCGCCAGCAGCCGGGACCGCCAAGAGGGCGAGCAGTACTTC. Translated, it gives CASSRDRQEGEQYF.

The chain is built from TRBV12-3 or TRBV12-4 and TRBJ1-1; TRBD1 matches at 9 bases. V gave up 5 bases and J gave up 4 bases; unmatched junction bases: 5. This CDR3 has 14 amino acids. The CDR3 protein is CASSRGDRATEAFF. CDR3 DNA sequence: TGTGCCAGCAGTCGGGGGGACAGGGCCACTGAAGCTTTCTTT.

As regards this clonotype: At one end, the junction sequence differs from germline, possibly due to a read error. The gene calls are TRBV14 and TRBJ1-2; no clear D gene. CDR3 length: 15 amino acids. Germline values: CDR1 SGHDN, CDR2 FVKESK. Here the CDR3 reads CVSSQDRATNYGYTF. The CDR3 nucleotides are TGTGTCAGCAGCCAAGATCGGGCCACTAACTATGGCTACACCTTC.

This clonotype was detected a few times. The chain links TRBV30 to TRBJ1-1; D ambiguous. Germline V gene data show CDR1 as GTSNPN and CDR2 as SVGIG (reference sequence). The CDR3 has 13 amino acids. V was trimmed by 2 bases and J by 1 base, leaving 8 bases between them. The CDR3 DNA is TGTGCCTGGAGTAAAACCCCGAACACTGAAGCTTTCTTT. Translated: CAWSKTPNTEAFF.

The V call is TRBV6-2 or TRBV6-3, the J call TRBJ2-7, with a possible D match to TRBD2 (8 bases). Germline V gene data show CDR1 as MNHEY and CDR2 as SVGEGT. V was cut by 4 bases and J by 4 bases, with 23 bases left in between. CDR3 length: 17 amino acids. CDR3 in amino acids: CASSSTGGGGGLYEQYF. CDR3 nucleotides: TGTGCCAGCAGTTCAACGGGAGGGGGCGGCGGTTTGTACGAGCAGTACTTC.

This clonotype was seen at least ten times. The genes are TRBV28 and TRBJ2-7, with 8 bases fitting TRBD2. With V trimmed by 2 bases and J by 5 bases, 2 bases remained unmatched. This CDR3 region has 13 residues. The germline CDR1 and CDR2 sequences are MDHEN and SYDVKM. The CDR3 region has the DNA TGTGCCAGCAGTTTAGGACTAGCAAACGAGCAGTACTTC. This encodes CASSLGLANEQYF. The whole variable domain, remainder taken from reference TRBV28 and TRBJ2-7, is DVKVTQSSRYLVKRTGEKVFLECVQDMDHENMFWYRQDPGLGLRLIYFSYDVKMKEKGDIPEGYSVSREKKERFSLILESASTNQTSMYLCASSLGLANEQYFGPGTRLTVT.

At least ten counts were recorded for this clonotype. The rearrangement joins TRBV20-1 to TRBJ2-7; D assignment may be TRBD1 or TRBD2 (5 bases each). The CDR3 length is 15 residues. CDR1 is DFQATT, CDR2 SNEGSKA, per germline (reference sequence). Trimming took 3 bases from V and 4 from J, leaving 19 bases between them. This chain's CDR3 is CSARDTRGNDYEQYF. For the CDR3, the DNA is TGCAGTGCTAGGGACACCCGGGGAAATGATTACGAGCAGTACTTC.

J is TRBJ2-5 and V is TRBV10-3; 11 bases align to TRBD1. The CDR3 contains 16 residues. Germline loops: CDR1 ENHRY, CDR2 SYGVKD. The J segment lost 11 bases and the V segment lost 2 bases, leaving 13 bases of the junction unmatched. Here the CDR3 DNA reads TGTGCCATCAGTGAGCCCGGACAGGGGGCCCCCCTAGAGCAGTACTTC. Amino acid sequence: CAISEPGQGAPLEQYF.

This clonotype was counted only a few times. The J gene is TRBJ2-5, the V gene TRBV12-3 or TRBV12-4, with 11 bases lining up with TRBD2. With 7 bases clipped from V and 5 bases from J, the junction kept 6 bases outside the gene matches. This CDR3 is 14 amino acids long. The CDR3 is CASTLAGGTETQYF. Written as DNA, the CDR3 is TGTGCCAGCACCCTAGCGGGGGGTACGGAGACCCAGTACTTC.

This clonotype was recorded a few times. This chain uses TRBV2 with TRBJ1-1; perhaps TRBD1 as D (5 bases). Germline V lookup: CDR1 SNHLY, CDR2 FYNNEI. V lost 6 bases to trimming and J lost 2 bases, with 10 bases between them. The CDR3 extends over 13 amino acids. CDR3 in amino acids: CASRGRPNTEAFF. Written as DNA, the CDR3 is TGTGCCAGCAGGGGACGGCCAAACACTGAAGCTTTCTTT.

This clonotype was picked up a small number of times. This chain links TRBV6-1 with TRBJ2-3, with 8 bases identical to TRBD1. CDR3 length equals 12 residues. Germline-derived CDR1 and CDR2 are MNHNS and SASEGT. The trim removed 6 bases at V and 5 bases at J, leaving 1 base unmatched. The CDR3 here is CASRGQVDTQYF. For the CDR3, the DNA is TGTGCCAGCAGGGGACAGGTAGATACGCAGTATTTT.

The chain recombines TRBV4-3 with TRBJ2-1; 9 bases match TRBD2. From germline, CDR1 is LGHNA and CDR2 YSLEER. CDR3 length equals 17 residues. V lost 0 bases to trimming and J lost 5 bases; unmatched junction nucleotides: 8. CDR3 sequence: CASSQDGRLAGDNEQFF. CDR3 nucleotide sequence: TGCGCCAGCAGCCAAGATGGGCGATTAGCGGGGGACAATGAGCAGTTCTTC.

The chain carries TRBV20-1 and TRBJ1-2; no reliable D call. CDR3 size: 8 residues. Germline V gene data show CDR1 as DFQATT and CDR2 as SNEGSKA (reference sequence). V was trimmed by 5 bases and J by 5 bases, leaving 0 bases between them. CDR3 in DNA: TGCAGTGCTTATGGCTACACCTTC. It translates to CSAYGYTF.

A remark on this clonotype: It may be a read error: a sequence one base away is much more abundant. CDR3 sequence (DNA): TGTGCCAGTAGTACGGGCTCAGGTACGCAGTATTTT. Encoded protein: CASSTGSGTQYF. The V gene is TRBV19, the J gene TRBJ2-3; D unclear. The V end lost 4 bases, the J end lost 8 bases, and 10 bases lay between the germline ends. Germline lookup yields CDR1 LNHDA and CDR2 SQIVND (reference sequence). CDR3 length: 12 residues.

This clonotype was observed many times. The chain has TRBV30 and TRBJ2-1, with 9 bases lining up with TRBD1. The V segment lost 4 bases and the J segment 6 bases; nucleotides outside the gene matches: 7. The CDR3 extends over 14 amino acids. Germline lookup yields CDR1 GTSNPN and CDR2 SVGIG (reference sequence). The CDR3, as DNA: TGTGCCTGGAAGTGGGGGACAGGGACCAATGAGCAGTTCTTC. As protein: CAWKWGTGTNEQFF.

The chain couples TRBV6-5 to TRBJ2-1; D is possibly TRBD2 (6 bases). This CDR3 is 16 amino acids long. With 7 bases removed from V and 13 bases from J, the gap between germline ends came to 29 bases. Per germline, CDR1 MNHEY and CDR2 SVGAGI. The CDR3 nucleotides read TGTGCCAGCAATTCGTTGGGGGGAAAAAACTCAGAGACCCAGTTCTTC. Protein sequence: CASNSLGGKNSETQFF.

J is TRBJ1-4 and V is TRBV7-2; D is undetermined. V was cut by 5 bases and J by 8 bases, with 15 bases left in between. Germline V gives CDR1 SGHTA, CDR2 FQGNSA. The CDR3 loop spans 14 amino acids. The CDR3 spells CASSPTHGGEKLFF. DNA for the CDR3: TGTGCCAGCAGCCCGACACATGGAGGGGAAAAACTGTTTTTT.

This clonotype has ten or more counts. The chain couples TRBV7-6 to TRBJ2-3; 8 positions agree with TRBD2. Germline loops: CDR1 SGHVS, CDR2 FNYEAQ. CDR3 length: 15 amino acids. The ends lost 2 bases at V and 2 bases at J; junction bases unmatched: 3. CDR3 protein: CASSLRGGYTDTQYF. The CDR3 coding sequence is TGTGCCAGCAGCTTACGGGGGGGATACACAGATACGCAGTATTTT.

This clonotype has at least ten counts. This chain uses TRBV20-1 with TRBJ1-5; weak D call: TRBD1 (5 bases). In germline, CDR1 is DFQATT, CDR2 SNEGSKA (reference sequence). This CDR3 region has 12 residues. The ends were cut back, 3 bases at V and 5 bases at J, with 8 bases in the middle. CDR3 residues: CSASAGDQPQHF. CDR3 DNA sequence: TGCAGTGCTAGTGCGGGGGATCAGCCCCAGCATTTT.